These 30 T cell receptor beta chains were sequenced from one sample in a study of T cell changes during pregnancy in multiple sclerosis. Clones were read by immunoSEQ multiplex PCR, and TCRdb kept only the in-frame ones, dropping some. The data contain roughly 29,000 clones, roughly 90% of them singletons. Sequenced material: CD8+ T cells from peripheral blood mononuclear cells, taken after pregnancy. The receptors come from a female donor with multiple sclerosis, enrolled in a pregnancy study.

The chain employs TRBV19 and TRBJ2-5; 7 bases map to TRBD2. In germline, CDR1 is LNHDA, CDR2 SQIVND (reference sequence). The CDR3 length is 14 residues. V was pared by 8 bases and J by 1 base, with 7 bases of the junction left unmatched. As DNA, the CDR3 is TGTGCCAGTTCCACCCCTAGCGGCCAAGAGACCCAGTACTTC. Translated, it gives CASSTPSGQETQYF.

V is TRBV4-1 and J is TRBJ2-3, with D unclear. Germline V gives CDR1 MGHRA, CDR2 YSYEKL. CDR3 length: 14 amino acids. The ends were cut back, 5 bases at V and 1 base at J, with 10 bases in the middle. DNA of the CDR3: TGCGCCAGCAGCTTCGGCCAGGGCACAGATACGCAGTATTTT. This codes for CASSFGQGTDTQYF.

J is TRBJ2-3 and V is TRBV4-3; TRBD2 matches 12 bases. CDR3 size: 16 residues. Germline trimming cut 0 bases from V and 6 bases from J; bases unmatched to any gene: 4. In germline, CDR1 is LGHNA, CDR2 YSLEER. The chain's CDR3 is CASSQDITSGRDTQYF. The CDR3 nucleotides are TGCGCCAGCAGCCAAGATATTACTAGCGGGAGGGATACGCAGTATTTT.

This clone was counted once. The rearrangement links TRBV28 to TRBJ1-2; 9 nucleotides line up with TRBD1. The germline CDR1 and CDR2 sequences are MDHEN and SYDVKM. V lost 3 bases to trimming and J lost 5 bases; unmatched junction nucleotides: 13. This CDR3 region has 17 residues. The CDR3 nucleotides are TGTGCCAGCAGTTTGACGCTCTCCGGACAGGGGAATTATGGCTACACCTTC. Translated: CASSLTLSGQGNYGYTF.

This chain links TRBV30 with TRBJ2-1; tentatively, D is TRBD2 (5 bases). The V gene's germline CDR1 is GTSNPN and CDR2 SVGIG (reference sequence). V was cut by 3 bases and J by 0 bases, with 12 bases left in between. The CDR3 length is 15 residues. The DNA for the CDR3 is TGTGCCTGGAGGACGGACTCTAGCTCCTACAATGAGCAGTTCTTC. Protein sequence: CAWRTDSSSYNEQFF.

The chain uses TRBV14 and TRBJ2-7, with D maybe TRBD1 (5 bases). CDR3 length: 15 residues. Germline V gene sequence: CDR1 SGHDN, CDR2 FVKESK. Trimming stripped 1 base from V and 4 bases from J, with 14 bases between. CDR3: CASSQGLGAGYEQYF. CDR3 bases: TGTGCCAGCAGCCAAGGATTAGGGGCAGGTTACGAGCAGTACTTC. The full variable domain, with the rest looked up from reference TRBV14 and TRBJ2-7, is EAGVTQFPSHSVIEKGQTVTLRCDPISGHDNLYWYRRVMGKEIKFLLHFVKESKQDESGMPNNRFLAERTGGTYSTLKVQPAELEDSGVYFCASSQGLGAGYEQYFGPGTRLTVT.

The rearrangement joins TRBV4-1 to TRBJ2-1; perhaps TRBD2 as D (6 bases). Trimming stripped 1 base from V and 5 bases from J, with 9 bases between. Germline V gives CDR1 MGHRA, CDR2 YSYEKL. There are 14 residues in the CDR3. DNA for the CDR3: TGCGCCAGCAGCCAAGGGGAGGCCAACAATGAGCAGTTCTTC. Its protein product is CASSQGEANNEQFF.

V gene TRBV19 combines with J gene TRBJ1-5; D call uncertain. CDR3 length: 14 amino acids. In germline, CDR1 is LNHDA, CDR2 SQIVND (reference sequence). V lost 7 bases to trimming and J lost 2 bases, with 12 bases between them. CDR3 sequence (DNA): TGTGCCAGTACCCTAGCATATGGCAATCAGCCCCAGCATTTT. Translated: CASTLAYGNQPQHF.

The chain joins TRBV7-2 to TRBJ2-7, with D tentatively TRBD2 (7 bases). This CDR3 comprises 16 residues. The germline V and J ends were trimmed by 5 bases and 4 bases, with 21 bases remaining between them. Per the germline V gene, CDR1 is SGHTA and CDR2 is FQGNSA. The CDR3 region has the DNA TGTGCCAGCAGCCCCCATCCCGGCGGGGGCGGGTACGAGCAGTACTTC. It codes for CASSPHPGGGGYEQYF.

The chain is built from TRBV7-2 and TRBJ2-1, with 12 bases matching TRBD2. The V gene's germline CDR1 is SGHTA and CDR2 FQGNSA. With V trimmed by 4 bases and J by 8 bases, 12 bases remained unmatched. This CDR3 is built from 17 residues. For the CDR3, the DNA is TGTGCCAGCAGCTCGCCTCCGGCTAGCGGGAGGGCCCATGAGCAGTTCTTC. Protein: CASSSPPASGRAHEQFF.

With regard to this clone: The germline gene is not matched at one end of the junction; a read error may be the cause. V and J are TRBV27 and TRBJ1-2; D may be TRBD1 (6 bases). Germline-derived CDR1 and CDR2 are MNHEY and SMNVEV (reference sequence). The CDR3 has 14 amino acids. CDR3 sequence reads: CASSLSGQDYGYTF. The CDR3 region has the DNA TGTGCCAGCAGTCTATCGGGACAAGACTATGGCTACACCTTC.

The rearrangement joins TRBV30 to TRBJ1-5; perhaps TRBD1 as D (5 bases). Per germline, CDR1 GTSNPN and CDR2 SVGIG (reference sequence). The CDR3 contains 15 residues. Trimming left V 0 bases short and J 4 bases short, with 13 bases between. In nucleotides, the CDR3 is TGTGCCTGGAGTGTACCGGGGGACCTAAATCAGCCCCAGCATTTT. It encodes CAWSVPGDLNQPQHF.

In this sample, this clone is medium-sized. V usage is TRBV4-3 and J usage is TRBJ1-3; D is perhaps TRBD1 (6 bases). The CDR3 has 18 amino acids. Germline V gene data show CDR1 as LGHNA and CDR2 as YSLEER. V was trimmed by 4 bases and J by 0 bases, leaving 19 bases between them. CDR3 sequence (DNA): TGCGCCAGCAGCCCAAATACGCTCCGACAGGTCTCTGGAAACACCATATATTTT. Translating it yields CASSPNTLRQVSGNTIYF.

The gene calls are TRBV18 and TRBJ1-2, with 7 bases matching TRBD1. The ends lost 4 bases at V and 2 bases at J; junction bases unmatched: 13. Germline assignment: CDR1 KGHSH and CDR2 LQKENI. This CDR3 contains 17 residues. CDR3 protein: CASSQATEGGDNYGYTF. Written as DNA, the CDR3 is TGTGCCAGCTCACAAGCGACGGAAGGGGGCGACAACTATGGCTACACCTTC.

This rearrangement joins TRBV4-3 to TRBJ2-1; 11 bases map to TRBD2. The germline CDR1 and CDR2 sequences are LGHNA and YSLEER. V shed 0 bases, J shed 4 bases, and the junction held 2 bases outside the gene matches. The CDR3 is 16 amino acids. As DNA, the CDR3 is TGCGCCAGCAGCCAAGATCGACTAGCGGGGTACAATGAGCAGTTCTTC. Protein: CASSQDRLAGYNEQFF.

The rearrangement joins TRBV9 to TRBJ2-7; TRBD2 aligns across 8 bases. The V gene end was trimmed by 3 bases and the J gene end by 5 bases; junction bases not matched to a gene: 13. Germline V gene lookup returns CDR1 SGDLS and CDR2 YYNGEE. This CDR3 contains 16 residues. The CDR3 spells CASSATSGGLVNEQYF. CDR3 bases: TGTGCCAGCAGCGCTACTAGCGGAGGGTTAGTAAACGAGCAGTACTTC.

This sequence joins TRBV27 and TRBJ1-2; tentative D call: TRBD1 (5 bases). CDR1 and CDR2 from the germline V gene are MNHEY and SMNVEV (reference sequence). The CDR3 extends over 15 amino acids. V lost 3 bases, J lost 8 bases, and 19 bases lay in between. The CDR3 loop reads CASSFTPRANRGYTF. CDR3 bases: TGTGCCAGCAGTTTTACCCCCAGGGCAAACAGGGGCTACACCTTC.

The chain combines TRBV5-1 with TRBJ2-3, with a weak D call TRBD2 (7 bases). Germline V gene sequence: CDR1 SGHRS, CDR2 YFSETQ. V shed 2 bases and J shed 2 bases, with 12 bases lying between them. The CDR3 spans 15 residues. The CDR3 loop reads CASSLGGAITDTQYF. The CDR3 region has the DNA TGCGCCAGCAGCTTAGGGGGGGCCATCACAGATACGCAGTATTTT.

The chain combines TRBV9 with TRBJ1-2; the match to TRBD1 covers 9 bases. CDR1 and CDR2 from the germline V gene are SGDLS and YYNGEE. CDR3 length equals 14 residues. V lost 0 bases and J lost 8; bases outside the gene matches: 5. DNA for the CDR3: TGTGCCAGCAGCGTAGGTAACAGGGGGCTCGGCTACACCTTC. Protein: CASSVGNRGLGYTF. The whole variable domain, filled in from reference TRBV9 and TRBJ1-2, reads DSGVTQTPKHLITATGQRVTLRCSPRSGDLSVYWYQQSLDQGLQFLIQYYNGEERAKGNILERFSAQQFPDLHSELNLSSLELGDSALYFCASSVGNRGLGYTFGSGTRLTVV.

This clone appeared a few times. The DNA for the CDR3 is TGTGCCAGCAGCTTAGTACGGGGGGAGCAGTTCTTC. Translation: CASSLVRGEQFF. The V call is TRBV7-6, the J call TRBJ2-1; TRBD2 is a possible D gene (6 bases). The germline V gene encodes CDR1 SGHVS and CDR2 FNYEAQ. V was trimmed by 1 base and J by 10 bases, leaving 8 bases between them. This CDR3 contains 12 residues.

The rearrangement uses TRBV19 and TRBJ2-1; 7 bases align to TRBD1. V lost 4 bases and J lost 8; bases outside the gene matches: 11. Germline CDR1 and CDR2: LNHDA and SQIVND (reference sequence). The CDR3 is 15 amino acids. The DNA of the CDR3 is TGTGCCAGTAGTACCGCACCCCAGGGGGTACATGAGCAGTTCTTC. Encoded protein: CASSTAPQGVHEQFF. The full variable domain, rest sourced from reference TRBV19 and TRBJ2-1, is DGGITQSPKYLFRKEGQNVTLSCEQNLNHDAMYWYRQDPGQGLRLIYYSQIVNDFQKGDIAEGYSVSREKKESFPLTVTSAQKNPTAFYLCASSTAPQGVHEQFFGPGTRLTVL.

V and J are TRBV7-9 and TRBJ2-7; a weak D match, TRBD1 (6 bases). Between the trimmed V and J ends, which lost 2 bases and 2 bases, there was a span of 7 bases. The germline gives CDR1 SEHNR, CDR2 FQNEAQ (reference sequence). The CDR3 contains 13 residues. CDR3 bases: TGTGCCAGCAGCTTAAGGGACACCTACGAGCAGTACTTC. The encoded protein is CASSLRDTYEQYF.

The chain links TRBV9 to TRBJ2-1; 11 bases map to TRBD2. Germline CDR1 reads SGDLS; CDR2 reads YYNGEE. The CDR3 contains 16 residues. V lost 0 bases, J lost 3 bases, and 2 bases stayed unmatched. The CDR3 protein is CASSVGLAGLYNEQFF. The CDR3 region has the DNA TGTGCCAGCAGCGTAGGACTAGCGGGACTCTACAATGAGCAGTTCTTC.

This chain uses TRBV18 with TRBJ2-3; 7 nucleotides line up with TRBD2. V trimming: 5 bases; J trimming: 1 base; junction bases outside the gene matches: 6. Germline CDR1 is KGHSH and CDR2 is LQKENI. The CDR3 totals 15 residues. CDR3 loop: CASSTSSGRTDTQYF. Written as DNA, the CDR3 is TGTGCCAGCTCAACTTCTAGCGGACGCACAGATACGCAGTATTTT.

This clone appeared a single time. V gene TRBV27 combines with J gene TRBJ1-1; 9 nucleotides line up with TRBD1. Germline CDR1 MNHEY, CDR2 SMNVEV (reference sequence). This CDR3 is built from 16 residues. J was trimmed by 0 bases and V by 0 bases; bases with no gene match: 2. CDR3 sequence: CASSLSGQGMNTEAFF. DNA for the CDR3: TGTGCCAGCAGTTTATCTGGACAGGGGATGAACACTGAAGCTTTCTTT.

The CDR3 bases are TGTGCCAGCAGTTACACGGGCGGCAGGGGCCACTACGAGCAGTACTTC. Translated, it gives CASSYTGGRGHYEQYF. This chain connects TRBV6-6 to TRBJ2-7; a weak D match, TRBD1 (6 bases). The germline V gene has CDR1 MNHNY and CDR2 SVGAGI (reference sequence). The length of the CDR3 is 16 residues. Between the trimmed V and J ends, which lost 2 bases and 3 bases, there was a span of 17 bases.

The chain carries TRBV28 and TRBJ2-2, with 9 bases that match TRBD1. V shed 6 bases and J 4 bases; nucleotides not matched to a gene: 6. Germline CDR1 is MDHEN and CDR2 is SYDVKM. The length of the CDR3 is 15 residues. This chain's CDR3 is CASRTGTGFTGELFF. The CDR3 DNA reads as TGTGCCAGCAGAACCGGGACAGGGTTCACCGGGGAGCTGTTTTTT.

V and J are TRBV7-3 and TRBJ2-1; the match to TRBD2 covers 10 bases. The CDR3 length is 16 residues. Per the germline V gene, CDR1 is SGHTA and CDR2 is FQGTGA. The V and J ends lost 4 bases and 5 bases, in that order; junction bases with no gene match: 8. Written as DNA, the CDR3 is TGTGCCAGCAGCTCTTTAGCGGGAGGTAACCACAATGAGCAGTTCTTC. This translates into CASSSLAGGNHNEQFF.

There are a few counts of this clone. This chain uses TRBV27 with TRBJ2-3; TRBD2 is a possible D gene (7 bases). V dropped 4 bases and J dropped 11 bases, with 25 bases sitting between them. The CDR3 is 16 amino acids. Germline V gene sequence: CDR1 MNHEY, CDR2 SMNVEV (reference sequence). This chain's CDR3 is CASSSLLGGGPHRQYF. The CDR3, as DNA: TGTGCCAGCAGTTCGCTTTTAGGGGGAGGGCCCCATAGGCAGTATTTT.

The chain is built from TRBV4-2 and TRBJ2-3; weak D call: TRBD2 (5 bases). The CDR3 has 17 amino acids. Looked up from germline, CDR1 is LGHNA and CDR2 is YNFKEQ. With 4 bases removed from V and 5 bases from J, the gap between germline ends came to 22 bases. CDR3 amino acids: CASSRKIPGMTQDTQYF. CDR3 sequence (DNA): TGTGCCAGCAGCCGGAAGATACCGGGAATGACACAAGATACGCAGTATTTT.